This is a list of T cell receptor beta chains from one sample in a study of blood T cell repertoires in COVID-19. Sequencing used immunoSEQ multiplex PCR; TCRdb keeps in-frame clones, though not all of them. The sample has hundreds of thousands of clones, roughly 90% seen once. The specimen was peripheral blood. These receptors all stem from a woman in her fifties or sixties who had recovered from COVID-19. Each CDR3 is given with its conserved first and last residue. The D gene is left open where the match is weak. Expanded clones are given a class, and other clones once, few, many or no size at all.

J,D,V,size,CDR3,DNA
TRBJ1-2,TRBD1,TRBV7-2,once,CASSQTTGTRGNYGYTF,TGTGCCAGCAGCCAAACGACAGGGACACGAGGCAACTATGGCTACACCTTC
TRBJ2-3,TRBD2,TRBV5-1,.,CASSPGLASDTQYF,TGCGCCAGCAGTCCGGGACTAGCCTCAGATACGCAGTATTTT
TRBJ2-7,.,TRBV18,.,CASSPFPESYEQYF,TGTGCCAGCTCACCCTTTCCGGAGTCCTACGAGCAGTACTTC
TRBJ2-7,.,TRBV3-1/TRBV3-2,.,CASSLDFRDYEQYF,TGTGCCAGCAGCCTCGACTTCAGAGACTACGAGCAGTACTTC
TRBJ2-1,.,TRBV19,.,CASSNGAEQFF,TGTGCCAGTAGCAATGGGGCGGAGCAGTTCTTC
TRBJ2-7,.,TRBV19,.,CASSPGRWDEQYF,TGTGCCAGTAGCCCGGGGAGATGGGACGAGCAGTACTTC
TRBJ2-2,.,TRBV7-3,.,CASSFSAGLNTGELFF,TGTGCCAGCAGCTTTTCGGCGGGATTGAACACCGGGGAGCTGTTTTTT
TRBJ2-1,TRBD1,TRBV11-2,.,CASSLGPGGGYNEQFF,TGTGCCAGCAGCTTAGGTCCAGGGGGCGGATACAATGAGCAGTTCTTC
TRBJ2-1,.,TRBV2,.,CASAEQGVTGEQFF,TGTGCCAGCGCAGAACAGGGAGTGACAGGTGAGCAGTTCTTC
TRBJ2-7,.,TRBV28,.,CASSLTPIYEQYF,TGTGCCAGCAGTTTGACACCGATCTACGAGCAGTACTTC
TRBJ2-1,TRBD1,TRBV5-6,once,CASSLGQGSFHEQFF,TGTGCCAGCAGCCTCGGACAGGGGTCGTTCCATGAGCAGTTCTTC
TRBJ2-3,TRBD1,TRBV27,.,CASSSTGPDTQYF,TGTGCCAGCAGTTCGACAGGGCCAGATACGCAGTATTTT
TRBJ2-1,.,TRBV9,.,CASSPTIWESSYNEQFF,TGTGCCAGCAGCCCAACAATATGGGAGAGCTCCTACAATGAGCAGTTCTTC
TRBJ1-3,TRBD1,TRBV3-1/TRBV3-2,.,CASSQGGQNPGNTIYF,TGTGCCAGCAGCCAAGGGGGACAGAATCCTGGAAACACCATATATTTT
TRBJ2-5,.,TRBV7-9,.,CASSSRGWETQYF,TGTGCCAGCAGCTCCAGGGGTTGGGAGACCCAGTACTTC
TRBJ2-7,TRBD1,TRBV11-1,.,CASSFDRGHAGEQYF,TGTGCCAGCAGCTTCGACAGGGGCCACGCGGGCGAGCAGTACTTC
TRBJ2-7,TRBD1,TRBV24-1,.,CATSDRTGGREQYF,TGTGCCACCAGTGATCGGACAGGGGGCCGGGAGCAGTACTTC
TRBJ1-2,TRBD1,TRBV5-1,.,CASSLGGQLNYGYTF,TGCGCCAGCAGCTTGGGGGGACAGCTAAACTATGGCTACACCTTC
TRBJ1-2,TRBD1,TRBV9,.,CASSGVYDRVLLEGYTF,TGTGCCAGCAGCGGGGTTTACGACAGGGTTTTATTGGAAGGCTACACCTTC
TRBJ2-5,TRBD2,TRBV7-2,.,CASSLGLAGAQETQYF,TGTGCCAGCAGCTTAGGTCTAGCGGGGGCCCAAGAGACCCAGTACTTC
TRBJ1-1,TRBD1,TRBV5-5,.,CASSLGQPNTEAFF,TGTGCCAGCAGTTTGGGACAGCCTAACACTGAAGCTTTCTTT
TRBJ1-2,TRBD1,TRBV6-5,.,CASSRGQGAGYGYTF,TGTGCCAGCAGTCGCGGACAGGGGGCAGGCTATGGCTACACCTTC
TRBJ2-3,.,TRBV29-1,.,CSVGLGQADTQYF,TGCAGCGTTGGTCTGGGACAAGCTGATACGCAGTATTTT
TRBJ2-3,TRBD1,TRBV27,.,CASSSRDRATDTQYF,TGTGCCAGCAGTTCCCGGGACAGGGCAACAGATACGCAGTATTTT
TRBJ2-3,.,TRBV24-1,.,CATSDYTDTQYF,TGTGCCACCAGTGACTATACAGATACGCAGTATTTT
TRBJ2-5,TRBD2,TRBV5-1,.,CASSLGGLAGEETQYF,TGCGCCAGCAGCTTGGGAGGGCTAGCGGGGGAAGAGACCCAGTACTTC